This passage covers 30 T cell receptor beta chains from one sample sequenced in a study of blood T cell repertoires in COVID-19. Libraries were prepared by immunoSEQ multiplex PCR; TCRdb keeps only in-frame clonotypes and omits some of them. The data contain 30,000 to 35,000 clones, 85% to 90% of them seen just once; the ten biggest clones take up roughly 9.1%. Specimen: peripheral blood. The receptors here all came from an elderly man with active COVID-19.

A few counts support this clone. The chain combines TRBV27 with TRBJ2-7, with 7 bases that match TRBD2. Germline loops: CDR1 MNHEY, CDR2 SMNVEV (reference sequence). There are 15 residues in the CDR3. V trimming: 3 bases; J trimming: 1 base; junction bases outside the gene matches: 6. CDR3 sequence (DNA): TGTGCCAGCAGTTTCAGCGGGATCTCTTCCTACGAGCAGTACTTC. Amino acids: CASSFSGISSYEQYF.

The J gene is TRBJ2-5, the V gene TRBV18, with TRBD1 identical over 8 bases. The CDR3 length is 14 residues. The V gene end was trimmed by 4 bases and the J gene end by 2 bases; junction bases not matched to a gene: 3. Germline V gives CDR1 KGHSH, CDR2 LQKENI. In DNA, the CDR3 is TGTGCCAGCTCACTAAACAGGGGGCAAGAGACCCAGTACTTC. Protein sequence: CASSLNRGQETQYF.

CDR3 loop: CASSPEQDNEQFF. Here the CDR3 DNA reads TGTGCCAGCAGCCCAGAACAGGACAATGAGCAGTTCTTC. V gene TRBV11-3 combines with J gene TRBJ2-1; possible D gene TRBD1, 5 bases. The V gene's germline CDR1 is SGHNT and CDR2 YENEEA. The CDR3 covers 13 residues. V lost 5 bases to trimming and J lost 5 bases, with 10 bases between them.

The chain has TRBV4-3 and TRBJ2-7; 8 bases match TRBD2. From germline, CDR1 is LGHNA and CDR2 YSLEER. This CDR3 spans 20 amino acids. The V gene end was trimmed by 0 bases and the J gene end by 0 bases; junction bases not matched to a gene: 16. Here the CDR3 DNA reads TGCGCCAGCAGCCAAGATACCGGACTAGCAACAGTAATAGGCTCCTACGAGCAGTACTTC. Residues: CASSQDTGLATVIGSYEQYF.

CDR3: CATSGGQVHSYNEQFF. CDR3 nucleotide sequence: TGTGCCACCAGTGGCGGACAGGTTCATTCCTACAATGAGCAGTTCTTC. The gene calls are TRBV24-1 and TRBJ2-1, with 7 nucleotides matching TRBD1. This CDR3 region has 16 residues. The V gene's germline CDR1 is KGHDR and CDR2 SFDVKD. J was trimmed by 1 base and V by 5 bases; bases with no gene match: 7.

This clone was detected a few times. The CDR3, as DNA: TGTGCCGTCAGGAAAGACAGGTACACTGAAGCTTTCTTT. Translated: CAVRKDRYTEAFF. The chain has TRBV3-1 (or the pseudogene TRBV3-2) and TRBJ1-1; weak D call: TRBD1 (6 bases). This CDR3 contains 13 residues. Germline V gene data show CDR1 as LGHDT and CDR2 as YNNKEL (reference sequence). Trimming shortened V by 11 bases and J by 3 bases, and 16 bases separated the two germline ends.

The V gene is TRBV5-1, the J gene TRBJ2-1; 7 bases are shared with TRBD2. Germline CDR1 reads SGHRS; CDR2 reads YFSETQ. J was trimmed by 3 bases and V by 4 bases; bases with no gene match: 10. This CDR3 has 16 amino acids. The CDR3 loop reads CASSASLAEDYNEQFF. CDR3 nucleotide sequence: TGCGCCAGCAGCGCTTCGCTAGCGGAAGACTACAATGAGCAGTTCTTC.

The genes are TRBV10-3 and TRBJ2-3; 7 bases agree with TRBD1. The J segment lost 0 bases and the V segment lost 4 bases, leaving 10 bases of the junction unmatched. The CDR3 covers 17 residues. Germline V gene data show CDR1 as ENHRY and CDR2 as SYGVKD. The CDR3 bases are TGTGCCATCAGTGGGGCCCTAGGACAGGCCAGCACAGATACGCAGTATTTT. This sequence encodes CAISGALGQASTDTQYF.

This sequence joins TRBV7-2 and TRBJ1-6; D is perhaps TRBD1 (6 bases). Deletions cut 5 bases from V and 7 bases from J, with 15 bases between. The CDR3 spans 15 residues. Germline V CDR1 and CDR2: SGHTA, FQGNSA. CDR3 in DNA: TGTGCCAGCAGCCCCCAAACAGGGCGGAATTCACCCCTCCACTTT. Its translation: CASSPQTGRNSPLHF.

V usage is TRBV18 and J usage is TRBJ1-1; unclear D gene. CDR1 is KGHSH, CDR2 LQKENI, per germline. The CDR3 covers 14 residues. V was pared by 6 bases and J by 1 base, with 12 bases between. The CDR3 spells CASSPYPRNTEAFF. In nucleotides, the CDR3 is TGTGCCAGCTCCCCTTATCCTCGGAACACTGAAGCTTTCTTT.

The chain couples TRBV5-6 to TRBJ1-6, with a weak D call TRBD1 (5 bases). This CDR3 is built from 16 residues. V was cut by 3 bases and J by 4 bases, with 14 bases left in between. The germline CDR1 and CDR2 sequences are SGHDT and YYEEEE. The CDR3 DNA reads as TGTGCCAGCAGCTCCGTTCGACAGCGTTATAATTCACCCCTCCACTTT. Amino acid sequence: CASSSVRQRYNSPLHF. Drawing the rest from reference TRBV5-6 and TRBJ1-6, the complete variable domain is DAGVTQSPTHLIKTRGQQVTLRCSPKSGHDTVSWYQQALGQGPQFIFQYYEEEERQRGNFPDRFSGHQFPNYSSELNVNALLLGDSALYLCASSSVRQRYNSPLHFGNGTRLTVT.

The genes are TRBV7-9 and TRBJ2-5; 10 positions match TRBD1. CDR1 is SEHNR and CDR2 is FQNEAQ in the germline V gene (reference sequence). V lost 5 bases and J lost 5; bases outside the gene matches: 5. The CDR3 contains 14 residues. CDR3 in DNA: TGTGCCAGCAGCCCCGACAGGGGGCTCGAGACCCAGTACTTC. Its translation is CASSPDRGLETQYF.

In DNA form, the CDR3 reads TGCGCCAGCAGCTTGGACACAGGTAAAACTAATGAAAAACTGTTTTTT. Protein sequence: CASSLDTGKTNEKLFF. The chain joins TRBV5-1 to TRBJ1-4; TRBD1 is a possible D gene (5 bases). Trimming took 0 bases from V and 1 from J, leaving 10 bases between them. Germline V gives CDR1 SGHRS, CDR2 YFSETQ. The CDR3 runs to 16 residues.

This chain joins TRBV9 and TRBJ1-6; D gene ambiguous. Germline CDR1 and CDR2: SGDLS and YYNGEE. V dropped 4 bases and J dropped 0 bases, with 8 bases sitting between them. This CDR3 is built from 15 residues. CDR3 DNA sequence: TGTGCCAGCAGCCTTACAAGCTCCTATAATTCACCCCTCCACTTT. Translation gives CASSLTSSYNSPLHF.

This clone was recorded only once. This chain joins TRBV2 and TRBJ2-7; 7 bases are shared with TRBD2. This CDR3 has 15 residues. V dropped 8 bases and J dropped 4; count of bases not matched to a gene: 14. The germline V gene encodes CDR1 SNHLY and CDR2 FYNNEI. CDR3 amino acids: CASVPGIGRGYEQYF. In DNA, the CDR3 is TGTGCCAGCGTACCCGGCATAGGGAGGGGTTACGAGCAGTACTTC.

V gene TRBV3-1 (or the pseudogene TRBV3-2) combines with J gene TRBJ2-7; TRBD2 matches 8 bases. Per germline, CDR1 LGHDT and CDR2 YNNKEL (reference sequence). CDR3 length: 11 residues. CDR3 DNA sequence: TGTGCAATCGGGGGGGCCCACGAGCAGTACTTC. Translated: CAIGGAHEQYF.

The chain couples TRBV3-1 (or the pseudogene TRBV3-2) to TRBJ2-7; a possible D gene is TRBD2 (5 bases). CDR3 size: 14 residues. Germline V gene lookup returns CDR1 LGHDT and CDR2 YNNKEL (reference sequence). V gave up 2 bases and J gave up 6 bases, with 14 bases separating them. CDR3 coding DNA: TGTGCCAGCAGCCAAACCCTGGCTGGGAGCGAGCAGTACTTC. Translating gives CASSQTLAGSEQYF.

The chain is built from TRBV28 and TRBJ2-7; TRBD2 matches at 10 bases. With 4 bases clipped from V and 4 bases from J, the junction kept 7 bases outside the gene matches. Looked up from germline, CDR1 is MDHEN and CDR2 is SYDVKM. This CDR3 comprises 15 residues. The DNA for the CDR3 is TGTGCCAGCAGTTCCCGACTAGCGGGTCTTTACGAGCAGTACTTC. Protein sequence: CASSSRLAGLYEQYF. Full variable domain (outside the CDR3, taken from reference TRBV28 and TRBJ2-7): DVKVTQSSRYLVKRTGEKVFLECVQDMDHENMFWYRQDPGLGLRLIYFSYDVKMKEKGDIPEGYSVSREKKERFSLILESASTNQTSMYLCASSSRLAGLYEQYFGPGTRLTVT.

This chain uses TRBV5-1 with TRBJ1-1; tentative D call: TRBD1 (5 bases). CDR1 and CDR2 (germline): SGHRS, YFSETQ. The CDR3 spans 15 residues. V was shortened by 6 bases and J by 0 bases, with 15 bases between the two germline ends. Written as DNA, the CDR3 is TGCGCCAGCACATCACAGGCCAGCATGAACACTGAAGCTTTCTTT. This sequence encodes CASTSQASMNTEAFF. Full variable domain (rest looked up from reference TRBV5-1 and TRBJ1-1): KAGVTQTPRYLIKTRGQQVTLSCSPISGHRSVSWYQQTPGQGLQFLFEYFSETQRNKGNFPGRFSGRQFSNSRSEMNVSTLELGDSALYLCASTSQASMNTEAFFGQGTRLTVV.

The genes are TRBV29-1 and TRBJ2-5; D is possibly TRBD1 (6 bases). The CDR3 consists of 14 residues. Deletions cut 0 bases from V and 4 bases from J, with 12 bases between. CDR1 SQVTM and CDR2 ANQGSEA come from the germline V gene. CDR3 DNA: TGCAGCGTTGAAGACCTTTGGGGGCGAGAGACCCAGTACTTC. This translates into CSVEDLWGRETQYF. Together with reference TRBV29-1 and TRBJ2-5, the CDR3 gives the full variable domain: SAVISQKPSRDICQRGTSLTIQCQVDSQVTMMFWYRQQPGQSLTLIATANQGSEATYESGFVIDKFPISRPNLTFSTLTVSNMSPEDSSIYLCSVEDLWGRETQYFGPGTRLLVL.

The genes are TRBV7-8 and TRBJ2-4; 7 nucleotides align to TRBD2. J gave up 0 bases and V 5 bases, and 7 bases lay outside the gene matches. The CDR3 contains 16 residues. Germline loops: CDR1 SGHVS, CDR2 FQNEAQ. The CDR3 DNA is TGTGCCAGCAGCCGAGTGGGGGGGGTAGCCAAAAACATTCAGTACTTC. This codes for CASSRVGGVAKNIQYF. Complete variable domain (other parts from reference TRBV7-8 and TRBJ2-4): GAGVSQSPRYKVAKRGQDVALRCDPISGHVSLFWYQQALGQGPEFLTYFQNEAQLDKSGLPSDRFFAERPEGSVSTLKIQRTQQEDSAVYLCASSRVGGVAKNIQYFGAGTRLSVL.

The gene calls are TRBV4-3 and TRBJ2-3, with a tentative D call TRBD2 (5 bases). CDR1 and CDR2 (germline): LGHNA, YSLEER. Deletions cut 4 bases from V and 2 bases from J, with 13 bases between. The CDR3 covers 15 residues. The CDR3 region is CASSRIGLVTDTQYF. Here the CDR3 DNA reads TGCGCCAGCAGCCGAATAGGACTGGTCACAGATACGCAGTATTTT.

The genes are TRBV27 and TRBJ2-6, with D unclear. CDR3 length equals 15 residues. V was pared by 2 bases and J by 0 bases, with 5 bases between. Germline V lookup: CDR1 MNHEY, CDR2 SMNVEV (reference sequence). The CDR3 nucleotides are TGTGCCAGCAGTTTAGAGGTCTCTGGGGCCAACGTCCTGACTTTC. It translates to CASSLEVSGANVLTF.

The chain couples TRBV3-1 (or the pseudogene TRBV3-2) to TRBJ1-1, with 11 positions matching TRBD1. The CDR3 has 15 amino acids. Germline values: CDR1 LGHDT, CDR2 YNNKEL (reference sequence). Losses at the gene ends were 4 bases for V and 5 bases for J; bases not matched to a gene: 6. The CDR3 loop reads CASSRKGQGETEAFF. CDR3 DNA sequence: TGTGCCAGCAGCCGAAAGGGACAGGGGGAGACTGAAGCTTTCTTT.

The chain is built from TRBV18 and TRBJ1-3, with TRBD1 identical over 8 bases. The length of the CDR3 is 16 residues. V dropped 0 bases and J dropped 7; count of bases not matched to a gene: 8. Germline V lookup: CDR1 KGHSH, CDR2 LQKENI. The CDR3 protein is CASSPPWTGSRNTIYF. The DNA for the CDR3 is TGTGCCAGCTCACCACCATGGACAGGGAGTAGGAACACCATATATTTT.

The rearrangement links TRBV6-5 to TRBJ2-2; D perhaps matches TRBD2 (5 bases). The germline CDR1 and CDR2 sequences are MNHEY and SVGAGI. CDR3 size: 14 residues. Deletions cut 7 bases from V and 0 bases from J, with 9 bases between. The CDR3 nucleotides read TGTGCCAGCAAGAGGGCGGCGAACACCGGGGAGCTGTTTTTT. Translated: CASKRAANTGELFF.

The chain links TRBV24-1 to TRBJ2-3; the match to TRBD1 covers 9 bases. Germline V gene data show CDR1 as KGHDR and CDR2 as SFDVKD. This CDR3 comprises 17 residues. Trimming took 3 bases from V and 2 from J; bases not matched to a gene: 8. CDR3 bases: TGTGCCACCAGTGATCCCAACAGGGGGCCGACCACAGATACGCAGTATTTT. Residues: CATSDPNRGPTTDTQYF.

The genes are TRBV6-5 and TRBJ2-1, with TRBD2 as a possible D gene (6 bases). The V gene's germline CDR1 is MNHEY and CDR2 SVGAGI. The CDR3 sequence is 15 residues long. V lost 5 bases to trimming and J lost 4 bases, with 15 bases between them. The CDR3 protein is CASSPGVLGYNEQFF. CDR3 nucleotides: TGTGCCAGCAGTCCGGGGGTCCTAGGGTACAATGAGCAGTTCTTC.

The chain uses TRBV6-2 or TRBV6-3 and TRBJ2-7; weak D call: TRBD1 (6 bases). CDR1 and CDR2 from the germline V gene are MNHEY and SVGEGT. V was pared by 5 bases and J by 8 bases, with 25 bases between. The CDR3 runs to 16 residues. CDR3 nucleotide sequence: TGTGCCAGCAGTGCTTTACAGGGCCCTACTCTACGGAAGCAGTACTTC. Translation gives CASSALQGPTLRKQYF.

V is TRBV7-9 and J is TRBJ1-1, with 7 nucleotides matching TRBD1. In germline, CDR1 is SEHNR, CDR2 FQNEAQ (reference sequence). The V segment lost 1 base and the J segment 4 bases; nucleotides outside the gene matches: 6. The CDR3 totals 15 residues. In DNA, the CDR3 is TGTGCCAGCAGCTTAGTGGTTCAGGGGGGCACTGAAGCTTTCTTT. Its protein product is CASSLVVQGGTEAFF.